The present T cell receptor beta chain was sequenced within a study of T cell responses to AZD1222 COVID-19 vaccine. Findings and limits, study-wide: Baseline serostatus was positive in only 5 to 7 AZD1222 recipients. Reportedly, nearly half the spike-specific TCRs target unmutated variant regions.

The assay was immunoSEQ multiplex PCR, and TCRdb's table has in-frame clones only and misses some. This repertoire shows 150,000 to 200,000 clones, approximately 90% found once; its top ten account for 4.4%. V trimming: 4 bases; J trimming: 7 bases; junction bases outside the gene matches: 12. Germline V CDR1 and CDR2: SGDLS, YYNGEE. CDR3 length equals 16 residues. Of note for this clone: Its specificity is not known.

This chain joins TRBV9 and TRBJ1-4; 8 positions match TRBD1. The sequenced sample was peripheral blood, obtained on day 0 of MenACWY control vaccination. The clonotype comes from an adult in good health. CDR3: CASSTMGGQGGEKLFF. CDR3 DNA sequence: TGTGCCAGCAGCACAATGGGAGGACAGGGAGGTGAAAAACTGTTTTTT. The full variable domain, in which reference TRBV9 and TRBJ1-4 provide the parts outside the CDR3, is DSGVTQTPKHLITATGQRVTLRCSPRSGDLSVYWYQQSLDQGLQFLIQYYNGEERAKGNILERFSAQQFPDLHSELNLSSLELGDSALYFCASSTMGGQGGEKLFFGSGTQLSVL.